Below are 30 T cell receptor beta chains sequenced from a single sample in a study of regulatory T cells in long-lasting Graves disease. Relying on iRepertoire HTBI primers and Arm-PCR of CDR3 regions, the team built TCR beta libraries. TCRdb reanalysed the multiplex PCR reads using MiXCR and keeps one entry per CDR3 protein. This sample has under 500,000 distinct CDR3 sequences, with less than 25% found just once. The time point denotes: persistent/refractory GD, antithyroid drugs over 5 years with positive TRAb. Scientists built the TCR library using RNA that was extracted from PBMCs. The sample consisted of peripheral blood mononuclear cells (PBMCs), taken when the disease was refractory, from a patient treated with antithyroid drugs. Every receptor here comes from a female donor with Graves disease.

This clonotype was picked up a small number of times. The gene calls are TRBV12-3 or TRBV12-4 and TRBJ1-1; TRBD1 is a possible D gene (6 bases). Trimming shortened V by 4 bases and J by 0 bases, and 18 bases separated the two germline ends. The CDR3 loop spans 17 amino acids. This CDR3 is CASSSKGQGFMNTEAFF. The CDR3, as DNA: TGTGCCAGCAGTTCCAAAGGTCAGGGGTTTATGAACACTGAAGCTTTCTTT.

This rearrangement joins TRBV4-3 to TRBJ1-1; D uncertain. V was shortened by 3 bases and J by 4 bases, with 12 bases between the two germline ends. The CDR3 sequence is 14 residues long. The V gene's germline CDR1 is LGHNA and CDR2 YSLEER. This CDR3 reads CASSHYAGGTEAFF. The DNA for the CDR3 is TGCGCCAGCAGCCATTACGCGGGCGGCACTGAAGCTTTCTTT.

The chain uses TRBV19 and TRBJ2-7, with TRBD2 matching over 12 bases. The trim removed 5 bases at V and 3 bases at J, leaving 5 bases unmatched. Germline lookup yields CDR1 LNHDA and CDR2 SQIVND (reference sequence). This CDR3 contains 15 residues. The chain's CDR3 is CASSGLAGLSYEQYF. For the CDR3, the DNA is TGTGCCAGTAGTGGACTAGCGGGATTAAGCTACGAGCAGTACTTC.

This chain joins TRBV7-9 and TRBJ2-7, with D perhaps matching TRBD1 (6 bases). The germline gives CDR1 SEHNR, CDR2 FQNEAQ (reference sequence). Trimming cost V 5 bases and J 3 bases, with 14 bases left between them. This CDR3 contains 14 residues. CDR3 in DNA: TGTGCCAGCAGCGCCCGGGACACGCGCTACGAGCAGTACTTC. It encodes CASSARDTRYEQYF.

As concerns this clonotype: A much more abundant neighbour one base away suggests this may be a read error. The V gene is TRBV6-2 or TRBV6-3, the J gene TRBJ2-7; the D is unclear. Germline V gene lookup returns CDR1 MNHEY and CDR2 SVGEGT. The CDR3 extends over 11 amino acids. The CDR3 DNA sequence: TGTGCCAGCAGTGGCTCCAACGAGCAGTACTTC. It yields the protein CASSGSNEQYF.

This clonotype has a count of ten or more. This chain joins TRBV12-3 or TRBV12-4 and TRBJ2-7, with 7 bases that match TRBD1. V trimming: 6 bases; J trimming: 3 bases; junction bases outside the gene matches: 5. This CDR3 contains 13 residues. The CDR3 is CASSITGVYEQYF. The CDR3 DNA reads TGTGCCAGCAGCATAACAGGGGTCTACGAGCAGTACTTC.

This clonotype was seen many times. This chain joins TRBV6-5 and TRBJ2-6; D remains unclear. Germline-derived CDR1 and CDR2 are MNHEY and SVGAGI. The CDR3 contains 14 residues. Trimming took 1 base from V and 0 from J, leaving 1 base between them. The CDR3, as DNA: TGTGCCAGCAGTTACTACTCTGGGGCCAACGTCCTGACTTTC. Translated: CASSYYSGANVLTF.

This clonotype was detected many times. The gene calls are TRBV2 and TRBJ2-5; 10 positions match TRBD2. J was trimmed by 6 bases and V by 3 bases; bases with no gene match: 10. Germline assignment: CDR1 SNHLY and CDR2 FYNNEI. CDR3 size: 16 residues. The DNA of the CDR3 is TGTGCCAGCAGTGACCGTCCTAGCGGGAGTGGGAAGACCCAGTACTTC. Protein sequence: CASSDRPSGSGKTQYF.

This clonotype was counted between two and nine times. V is TRBV25-1 and J is TRBJ1-1; TRBD1 matches 10 bases. Looked up from germline, CDR1 is MGHDK and CDR2 is SYGVNS. The CDR3 extends over 17 amino acids. V trimming: 4 bases; J trimming: 1 base; junction bases outside the gene matches: 9. The CDR3 bases are TGTGCCAGCAGTGGATTAGGGACAGGGGTGTCGAACACTGAAGCTTTCTTT. Translated: CASSGLGTGVSNTEAFF.

This clonotype has at least ten counts. The gene calls are TRBV11-2 and TRBJ1-4; D is ambiguous. CDR3 length: 15 amino acids. Trimming pared 0 bases from V and 0 bases from J, leaving 5 bases between. The germline gives CDR1 SGHAT, CDR2 FQNNGV. The DNA of the CDR3 is TGTGCCAGCAGCTTAGAAGGGACAACTAATGAAAAACTGTTTTTT. It codes for CASSLEGTTNEKLFF.

In its sample, this clonotype was seen many times. The V gene is TRBV12-3 or TRBV12-4, the J gene TRBJ2-2, with 7 bases aligning to TRBD1. This CDR3 is 14 amino acids long. V shed 7 bases, J shed 6 bases, and the junction held 8 bases outside the gene matches. The CDR3 is CASIHRGMAGELFF. The CDR3 DNA follows: TGTGCCAGCATTCACAGGGGAATGGCCGGGGAGCTGTTTTTT.

This clonotype has ten or more counts. This rearrangement joins TRBV5-5 to TRBJ1-2; no reliable D call. V lost 0 bases and J 5 bases, leaving 14 bases between the germline ends. The CDR3 loop spans 15 amino acids. Germline V gene sequence: CDR1 SGHKS, CDR2 YYEKEE (reference sequence). The CDR3 DNA is TGTGCCAGCAGCTTGGATTCGTACACGCATTATGGCTACACCTTC. Its protein is CASSLDSYTHYGYTF. Looking up the rest from reference TRBV5-5 and TRBJ1-2 gives the full variable domain: DAGVTQSPTHLIKTRGQQVTLRCSPISGHKSVSWYQQVLGQGPQFIFQYYEKEERGRGNFPDRFSARQFPNYSSELNVNALLLGDSALYLCASSLDSYTHYGYTFGSGTRLTVV.

This clonotype was counted only a few times. The genes are TRBV20-1 and TRBJ2-7; TRBD2 matches at 7 bases. The CDR3 contains 12 residues. Germline CDR1 is DFQATT and CDR2 is SNEGSKA (reference sequence). After removal of 3 bases from V and 6 bases from J, the junction contained 5 bases not matched to a gene. The CDR3 nucleotides read TGCAGTGCTAGGGGGGAGGGGTTCGAGCAGTACTTC. It yields the protein CSARGEGFEQYF.

This clonotype was picked up many times. The rearrangement uses TRBV11-1 and TRBJ2-7, with a tentative D call TRBD1 (5 bases). The length of the CDR3 is 13 residues. The germline gives CDR1 SGHAT, CDR2 FQDESV (reference sequence). V was cut by 6 bases and J by 0 bases, with 9 bases left in between. CDR3 in DNA: TGTGCCAGCAGGTCGACAGACTCCTACGAGCAGTACTTC. Encoded protein: CASRSTDSYEQYF.

The chain couples TRBV14 to TRBJ2-1; tentative D call: TRBD2 (6 bases). This CDR3 has 14 amino acids. Germline CDR1 SGHDN, CDR2 FVKESK. Trimming took 4 bases from V and 7 from J, leaving 14 bases between them. The CDR3 DNA reads as TGTGCCAGCAGCCCCTTGAGGCTAGCGAATGAGCAGTTCTTC. As protein: CASSPLRLANEQFF.

There are many counts of this clonotype. This chain joins TRBV27 and TRBJ2-7; TRBD2 matches at 12 bases. The germline gives CDR1 MNHEY, CDR2 SMNVEV (reference sequence). Losses at the gene ends were 6 bases for V and 0 bases for J; bases not matched to a gene: 6. The CDR3 consists of 16 residues. The CDR3 coding sequence is TGTGCCAGCAGCCAGCCGGGACTAGCGGGCTCCTACGAGCAGTACTTC. Its protein product is CASSQPGLAGSYEQYF.

The table lists this clonotype with a few counts. The V gene is TRBV20-1, the J gene TRBJ2-7; 9 bases are shared with TRBD2. V was pared by 0 bases and J by 6 bases, with 9 bases of the junction left unmatched. Germline assignment: CDR1 DFQATT and CDR2 SNEGSKA (reference sequence). The CDR3 spans 15 residues. The CDR3 sequence is CSARDGRLAGREQYF. Here the CDR3 DNA reads TGCAGTGCTAGAGATGGGAGGCTAGCGGGACGCGAGCAGTACTTC.

The rearrangement links TRBV30 to TRBJ2-7; tentative D call: TRBD2 (6 bases). The CDR3 loop spans 16 amino acids. The V and J ends lost 2 bases and 2 bases respectively, with 19 bases between them. Germline V lookup: CDR1 GTSNPN, CDR2 SVGIG (reference sequence). Written as DNA, the CDR3 is TGTGCCTGGAGTCCTCGAGGGACTTTATTTACCTACGAGCAGTACTTC. Its translation: CAWSPRGTLFTYEQYF.

The chain joins TRBV9 to TRBJ1-1; the match to TRBD1 covers 8 bases. J was trimmed by 9 bases and V by 5 bases; bases with no gene match: 9. Germline V CDR1 and CDR2: SGDLS, YYNGEE. The CDR3 totals 13 residues. The CDR3 DNA reads as TGTGCCAGCAGACTAGACAGGGGACGAAAAGCTTTCTTT. Translated: CASRLDRGRKAFF. The variable domain in full, with the rest retrieved from reference TRBV9 and TRBJ1-1, is DSGVTQTPKHLITATGQRVTLRCSPRSGDLSVYWYQQSLDQGLQFLIQYYNGEERAKGNILERFSAQQFPDLHSELNLSSLELGDSALYFCASRLDRGRKAFFGQGTRLTVV.

In the case of this clonotype: A read error may be the cause here, since a much bigger clone is one base away. V gene TRBV27 combines with J gene TRBJ2-7; D remains unclear. Trimming left V 11 bases short and J 3 bases short, with 23 bases between. The CDR3 is 15 residues long. From germline, CDR1 is MNHEY and CDR2 SMNVEV (reference sequence). In DNA, the CDR3 is TGTGCCGGCCAACCGATCCCTAGATCTATCTACGAGCAGTACTTC. Translation gives CAGQPIPRSIYEQYF.

This clonotype occurred many times. The V call is TRBV28, the J call TRBJ1-2; 10 bases are shared with TRBD1. The germline V gene has CDR1 MDHEN and CDR2 SYDVKM. V shed 6 bases and J 7 bases; nucleotides not matched to a gene: 11. This CDR3 comprises 15 residues. In nucleotides, the CDR3 is TGTGCCAGCAGCCACCGAGGGACAGGGGAATTTGGCTACACCTTC. This sequence encodes CASSHRGTGEFGYTF.

This rearrangement joins TRBV25-1 to TRBJ1-2, with 9 bases fitting TRBD1. Germline V gene sequence: CDR1 MGHDK, CDR2 SYGVNS. J was trimmed by 6 bases and V by 6 bases; bases with no gene match: 14. This CDR3 region has 16 residues. The CDR3 protein is CASSRSGQGYANGYTF. CDR3 nucleotides: TGTGCCAGCAGCCGATCTGGACAGGGGTACGCGAATGGCTACACCTTC.

The chain is built from TRBV27 and TRBJ1-5; maybe TRBD1 (5 bases). Germline CDR1 MNHEY, CDR2 SMNVEV (reference sequence). The V gene lost 1 base and the J gene lost 0 bases, with 13 bases spanning the gap. The CDR3 is made up of 17 amino acids. The CDR3 protein is CASSLWGRDYSNQPQHF. The CDR3 coding sequence is TGTGCCAGCAGTTTATGGGGCAGGGACTATAGCAATCAGCCCCAGCATTTT.

The rearrangement joins TRBV7-6 to TRBJ2-7; D is unresolved. Per germline, CDR1 SGHVS and CDR2 FNYEAQ. CDR3 length: 11 amino acids. Trimming shortened V by 4 bases and J by 5 bases, and 6 bases separated the two germline ends. Here the CDR3 reads CASSSYDEQYF. The CDR3 DNA follows: TGTGCCAGCAGCTCTTACGACGAGCAGTACTTC.

DNA for the CDR3: TGCAGTGCTAGAGGCCCGCAGGGGGAATATAATTCACCCCTCCACTTT. Its translation is CSARGPQGEYNSPLHF. This chain joins TRBV20-1 and TRBJ1-6; 7 bases fit TRBD1. V trimming: 1 base; J trimming: 4 bases; junction bases outside the gene matches: 7. CDR3 length: 16 residues. The germline V gene encodes CDR1 DFQATT and CDR2 SNEGSKA (reference sequence).

In this sample, this clonotype turned up many times. The chain is built from TRBV10-3 and TRBJ1-2, with D uncertain. This CDR3 spans 15 amino acids. Germline values: CDR1 ENHRY, CDR2 SYGVKD. The V and J ends lost 2 bases and 0 bases respectively, with 10 bases between them. The CDR3 sequence: CAISEGRTANYGYTF. CDR3 nucleotide sequence: TGTGCCATCAGTGAGGGGCGCACGGCTAACTATGGCTACACCTTC.

This sequence joins TRBV2 and TRBJ1-1; no clear D. The germline V gene has CDR1 SNHLY and CDR2 FYNNEI. The CDR3 extends over 12 amino acids. V lost 7 bases and J lost 4, with 10 bases in between. This CDR3 is CASIPDSTEAFF. The CDR3 DNA sequence: TGTGCCAGCATCCCGGATTCCACTGAAGCTTTCTTT.

This clonotype was detected a few times. The genes are TRBV7-6 and TRBJ2-7, with D unclear. V dropped 0 bases and J dropped 5 bases, with 11 bases sitting between them. Germline values: CDR1 SGHVS, CDR2 FNYEAQ. The CDR3 sequence is 14 residues long. The CDR3 here is CASSLAINANEQYF. For the CDR3, the DNA is TGTGCCAGCAGCTTAGCTATTAATGCGAACGAGCAGTACTTC.

In its sample, this clonotype was seen many times. The chain is built from TRBV2 and TRBJ2-5; D is ambiguous. V shed 6 bases and J shed 5 bases, with 4 bases lying between them. The CDR3 is 10 residues long. Germline V gives CDR1 SNHLY, CDR2 FYNNEI. CDR3 loop: CASRLETQYF. The CDR3 DNA reads as TGTGCCAGCAGGCTCGAGACCCAGTACTTC.

This clonotype came up many times. The V call is TRBV28, the J call TRBJ2-5, with 8 bases lining up with TRBD1. There are 15 residues in the CDR3. V lost 6 bases to trimming and J lost 4 bases; unmatched junction nucleotides: 10. Germline CDR1 reads MDHEN; CDR2 reads SYDVKM. The DNA for the CDR3 is TGTGCCAGCAGGGGTGGAGGACAGGGAGGAGAGACCCAGTACTTC. Its protein is CASRGGGQGGETQYF.